This T cell receptor beta chain was sequenced for a study of response to subunit inactivated influenza vaccine. This clonotype has only one observation. What it binds is not known. Study results and limitations: Each seasonal influenza vaccination recruits few new T cells, the authors suggested.

Trimming shortened V by 6 bases and J by 8 bases, and 16 bases separated the two germline ends. Per germline, CDR1 MDHEN and CDR2 SYDVKM. The CDR3 is 14 residues long. From the RT-PCR reads, TCRdb called clonotypes with MiXCR, one entry per CDR3 protein. The sample lists a few hundred thousand distinct CDR3 sequences, just over 20% seen once, with about 9.4% in the top ten. The chain links TRBV28 to TRBJ1-4; D uncertain. The source was PBMCs from blood, collected around 22 months after vaccination. The TCR was taken from a man between 50 and 70 years old who received an inactivated influenza vaccine. The CDR3 sequence is CASRESPSSEKLFF. CDR3 nucleotide sequence: TGTGCCAGCAGAGAAAGCCCATCGAGCGAAAAACTGTTTTTT.